These T cell receptor beta chains were read from a single sample in a study of T-cell memory formation after mild COVID-19. One entry per CDR3 protein, called by TCRdb with MiXCR from the 5' RACE reads. The data show 470,000 or so distinct CDR3 sequences, roughly 23% seen once. Sequenced input: PBMCs or a T cell subset sorted from them (not recorded which). These receptors all stem from an adult woman who had mild COVID-19 (a few samples of this study predate the infection). Cell type and time point are not known. Both conserved end residues are part of each CDR3. A D gene is named only where the DNA matches it firmly. A clone size is listed for some rows: how often the clone was seen (once, few, many), or a class if it is expanded.

v_call,clone_size,j_call,d_call,cdr3_aa,cdr3_nt
TRBV27,NA,TRBJ2-5,NA,CASSSGANPARETQYF,TGTGCCAGCAGTTCTGGTGCTAATCCCGCTCGAGAGACCCAGTACTTC
TRBV7-9,once,TRBJ1-5,NA,CASSLAFGVSGNQPQHF,TGTGCCAGCAGCTTAGCCTTTGGAGTGAGCGGCAATCAGCCCCAGCATTTT
TRBV12-3/TRBV12-4,few,TRBJ2-5,TRBD2,CASSFGRFETQYF,TGTGCCAGCAGTTTCGGGAGGTTTGAGACCCAGTACTTC
TRBV11-3,few,TRBJ2-1,TRBD2,CASSVSGSPSNEQFF,TGTGCCAGCAGCGTTAGCGGGAGCCCTTCCAATGAGCAGTTCTTC
TRBV12-3/TRBV12-4,NA,TRBJ2-2,TRBD2,CASSFASGAGELFF,TGTGCCAGCAGTTTCGCTAGCGGGGCCGGGGAGCTGTTTTTT
TRBV25-1,few,TRBJ2-7,NA,CASSDRRNEQYF,TGTGCCAGCAGTGACCGGAGGAACGAGCAGTACTTC
TRBV12-3/TRBV12-4,NA,TRBJ1-1,NA,CASSPAGFYTEAFF,TGTGCCAGCAGTCCCGCCGGCTTTTACACTGAAGCTTTCTTT
TRBV12-3/TRBV12-4,NA,TRBJ2-5,TRBD2,CASGKEGLAGAFQETQYF,TGTGCCAGCGGAAAGGAGGGACTAGCGGGAGCCTTCCAAGAGACCCAGTACTTC
TRBV20-1,few,TRBJ2-3,NA,CSANDPSSTDTQYF,TGCAGTGCTAATGATCCATCTAGCACAGATACGCAGTATTTT
TRBV6-5,NA,TRBJ1-6,NA,CASSWGQGRSSYNSPLHF,TGTGCCAGCAGTTGGGGGCAGGGGAGAAGCTCCTATAATTCACCCCTCCACTTT
TRBV11-2,many,TRBJ1-2,NA,CASSPGAHLITF,TGTGCCAGCAGCCCCGGCGCCCACCTGATAACCTTC
TRBV12-3/TRBV12-4,few,TRBJ2-3,NA,CASRPLLVATDTQYF,TGTGCCAGCAGACCTCTTTTGGTGGCCACAGATACGCAGTATTTT
TRBV7-2,NA,TRBJ1-5,TRBD1,CASSLRSQGGPQHF,TGTGCCAGCAGCTTACGTTCGCAGGGGGGGCCCCAGCATTTT
TRBV2,NA,TRBJ1-3,NA,CASSVRHYGNTIYF,TGTGCCAGCAGCGTCAGGCACTACGGAAACACCATATATTTT
TRBV24-1,NA,TRBJ2-2,TRBD2,CATSDLKPSGPTLNTGELFF,TGTGCCACCAGTGATTTGAAGCCTAGCGGACCAACCTTGAACACCGGGGAGCTGTTTTTT
TRBV27,few,TRBJ1-2,NA,CASSSGDGYTF,TGTGCCAGCAGTTCGGGGGATGGCTACACCTTC
TRBV29-1,few,TRBJ1-2,NA,CSVERLLVHGGYTF,TGCAGCGTTGAAAGGTTACTGGTCCACGGAGGCTACACCTTC
TRBV12-3/TRBV12-4,NA,TRBJ1-1,TRBD1,CASTGTGARMDTEAFF,TGTGCCAGCACCGGGACAGGGGCACGGATGGACACTGAAGCTTTCTTT
TRBV27,few,TRBJ2-7,TRBD1,CASSLAQGLSYEQYF,TGTGCCAGCAGTTTAGCACAGGGGTTATCCTACGAGCAGTACTTC
TRBV5-1,few,TRBJ1-4,TRBD1,CASSYHGQDATNEKLFF,TGCGCCAGCAGCTACCATGGACAGGATGCAACTAATGAAAAACTGTTTTTT
TRBV5-4,NA,TRBJ2-7,NA,CASSSKSTEQYF,TGTGCCAGCAGCTCCAAGAGTACGGAGCAGTACTTC
TRBV27,NA,TRBJ1-4,NA,CASSFLTGSTTNEKLFF,TGTGCCAGCAGTTTTCTTACAGGGTCCACAACTAATGAAAAACTGTTTTTT
TRBV9,many,TRBJ2-3,NA,CASSVGTVGTDTQYF,TGTGCCAGCAGCGTCGGGACTGTCGGCACAGATACGCAGTATTTT
TRBV20-1,few,TRBJ2-5,NA,CSARSGTSQETQYF,TGCAGTGCTAGGTCCGGGACAAGCCAAGAGACCCAGTACTTC
TRBV7-2,few,TRBJ2-5,TRBD2,CASSLSTSGGAQETQYF,TGTGCCAGCAGCTTATCGACTAGCGGGGGGGCCCAAGAGACCCAGTACTTC
TRBV4-1,NA,TRBJ2-3,NA,CASSPLGPAPQYF,TGCGCCAGCAGCCCTCTCGGTCCGGCTCCGCAGTATTTT
TRBV19,NA,TRBJ1-2,NA,CASSRGDGGYTF,TGTGCCAGTAGTCGAGGGGATGGTGGCTACACCTTC
TRBV14,NA,TRBJ2-7,TRBD2,CASSQVGRSLAGTYEQYF,TGTGCCAGCAGCCAAGTAGGTCGGTCACTAGCGGGGACATACGAGCAGTACTTC
TRBV12-3/TRBV12-4,NA,TRBJ1-2,NA,CASRSNRQHYGYTF,TGTGCCAGCAGATCCAATAGACAGCACTATGGCTACACCTTC
TRBV19,NA,TRBJ2-1,TRBD1,CASSIGNRGRVDNEQFF,TGTGCCAGTAGTATAGGAAACAGGGGACGGGTCGACAATGAGCAGTTCTTC
TRBV4-2,NA,TRBJ2-7,NA,CASSQEAPPFNSYEQYF,TGTGCCAGCAGCCAAGAAGCACCGCCATTTAATTCCTACGAGCAGTACTTC
TRBV27,few,TRBJ2-4,TRBD2,CASRRGGLAKNIQYF,TGTGCCAGCAGACGGGGGGGATTAGCCAAAAACATTCAGTACTTC
TRBV7-9,few,TRBJ1-1,NA,CASSLTSAEAFF,TGTGCCAGCAGCCTTACCAGTGCTGAAGCTTTCTTT
TRBV12-3/TRBV12-4,few,TRBJ2-7,NA,CASSLGVAEYEQYF,TGTGCCAGCAGTCTTGGGGTAGCGGAATACGAGCAGTACTTC
TRBV3-1,NA,TRBJ1-2,TRBD1,CASSQDPTGRGGYTF,TGTGCCAGCAGCCAAGATCCGACAGGGAGAGGTGGCTACACCTTC
TRBV24-1,NA,TRBJ2-7,NA,CATSDSRQPRAYEQYF,TGTGCCACCAGTGATAGTCGACAGCCTAGGGCCTACGAGCAGTACTTC
TRBV10-3,few,TRBJ1-1,NA,CATQTGTSTEAFF,TGTGCCACGCAAACAGGGACTAGCACTGAAGCTTTCTTT
TRBV7-2,few,TRBJ2-5,TRBD1,CASSPGTGVRGTQYF,TGTGCCAGCAGCCCCGGGACAGGGGTAAGAGGGACCCAGTACTTC
TRBV7-3,many,TRBJ2-7,NA,CASYPSEDEQYF,TGTGCCAGCTACCCCTCAGAGGACGAGCAGTACTTC
TRBV5-1,NA,TRBJ1-2,NA,CASSLDTGNYGYTF,TGCGCCAGCAGCTTGGACACGGGCAACTATGGCTACACCTTC
TRBV24-1,NA,TRBJ1-5,NA,CATSDPGPSNQPQHF,TGTGCCACCAGTGATCCGGGACCTAGCAATCAGCCCCAGCATTTT
TRBV29-1,NA,TRBJ1-2,NA,CSVDEDYGYTF,TGCAGCGTTGACGAGGACTATGGCTACACCTTC
TRBV20-1,NA,TRBJ2-1,NA,CSASRYNEQFF,TGCAGTGCCTCCCGCTACAATGAGCAGTTCTTC
TRBV2,NA,TRBJ2-1,NA,CASSGDWGNEQFF,TGTGCCAGCAGCGGGGACTGGGGGAATGAGCAGTTCTTC
TRBV7-9,NA,TRBJ1-4,NA,CASSLGAATNEKLFF,TGTGCCAGCAGCTTAGGGGCGGCAACTAATGAAAAACTGTTTTTT
TRBV4-1,few,TRBJ2-1,TRBD1,CASSQDQIGQANEQFF,TGCGCCAGCAGCCAAGATCAAATCGGACAGGCCAATGAGCAGTTCTTC
TRBV5-4,few,TRBJ2-3,NA,CASSLQLATDTQYF,TGTGCCAGCAGCTTGCAACTAGCCACAGATACGCAGTATTTT
TRBV7-9,few,TRBJ2-4,NA,CASSLTGPRGQYF,TGTGCCAGCAGCTTGACTGGCCCCCGGGGACAGTACTTC
TRBV3-1,NA,TRBJ2-7,TRBD1,CASSHRDRAQEQYF,TGTGCCAGCAGCCACCGGGACAGGGCTCAGGAGCAGTACTTC
TRBV4-2,NA,TRBJ2-2,NA,CASSLSGSGNGELFF,TGTGCCAGCAGCCTGAGTGGTAGCGGAAACGGGGAGCTGTTTTTT
TRBV4-3,NA,TRBJ2-6,NA,CASSQDPSASGANVLTF,TGCGCCAGCAGCCAAGATCCCTCTGCCTCTGGGGCCAACGTCCTGACTTTC
TRBV14,NA,TRBJ1-2,TRBD1,CASSPGQELYGYTF,TGTGCCAGCAGCCCCGGACAGGAGCTCTATGGCTACACCTTC
TRBV28,NA,TRBJ1-2,NA,CASSSRRAGNGNYGYTF,TGTGCCAGCAGTTCAAGAAGGGCCGGGAACGGTAACTATGGCTACACCTTC
TRBV12-3/TRBV12-4,medium-sized,TRBJ2-6,TRBD1,CASSSQTGGANVLTF,TGTGCCAGCAGTTCCCAGACAGGGGGGGCCAACGTCCTGACTTTC
TRBV19,NA,TRBJ2-5,TRBD1,CTSPGQGQETQYF,TGTACCTCACCGGGACAGGGACAAGAGACCCAGTACTTC